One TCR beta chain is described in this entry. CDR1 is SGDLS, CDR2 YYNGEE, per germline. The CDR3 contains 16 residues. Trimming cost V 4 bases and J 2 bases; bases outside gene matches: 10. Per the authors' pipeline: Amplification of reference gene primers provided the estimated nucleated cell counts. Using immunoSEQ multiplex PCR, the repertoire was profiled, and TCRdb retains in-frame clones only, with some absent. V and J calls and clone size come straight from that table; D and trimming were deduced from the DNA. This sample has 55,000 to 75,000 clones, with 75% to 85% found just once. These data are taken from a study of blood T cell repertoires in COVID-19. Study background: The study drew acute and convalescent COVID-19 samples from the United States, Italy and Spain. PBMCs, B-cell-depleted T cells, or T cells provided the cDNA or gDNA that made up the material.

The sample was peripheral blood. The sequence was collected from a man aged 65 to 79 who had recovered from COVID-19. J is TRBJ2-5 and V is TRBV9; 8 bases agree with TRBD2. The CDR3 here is CASSPRGASSQETQYF. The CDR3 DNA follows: TGTGCCAGCAGCCCGCGGGGGGCGAGTTCACAAGAGACCCAGTACTTC.